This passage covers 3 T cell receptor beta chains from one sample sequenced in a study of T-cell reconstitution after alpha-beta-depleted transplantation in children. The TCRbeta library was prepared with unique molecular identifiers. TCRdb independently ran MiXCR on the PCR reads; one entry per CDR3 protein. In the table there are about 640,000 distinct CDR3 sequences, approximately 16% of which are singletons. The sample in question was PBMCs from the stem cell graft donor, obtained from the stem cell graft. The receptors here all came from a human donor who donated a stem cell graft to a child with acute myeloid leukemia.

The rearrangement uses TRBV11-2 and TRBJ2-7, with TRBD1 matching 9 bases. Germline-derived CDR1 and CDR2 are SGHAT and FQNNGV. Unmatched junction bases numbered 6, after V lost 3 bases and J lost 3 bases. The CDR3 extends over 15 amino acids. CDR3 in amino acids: CASSFRDRVLYEQYF. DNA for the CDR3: TGTGCCAGCAGCTTCCGGGACAGGGTACTCTACGAGCAGTACTTC.

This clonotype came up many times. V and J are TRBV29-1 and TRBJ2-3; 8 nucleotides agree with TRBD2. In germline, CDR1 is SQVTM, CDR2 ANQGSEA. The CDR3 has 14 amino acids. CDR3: CSFGAGASTDTQYF. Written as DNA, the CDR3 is TGCAGTTTCGGAGCGGGGGCTAGCACAGATACGCAGTATTTT.

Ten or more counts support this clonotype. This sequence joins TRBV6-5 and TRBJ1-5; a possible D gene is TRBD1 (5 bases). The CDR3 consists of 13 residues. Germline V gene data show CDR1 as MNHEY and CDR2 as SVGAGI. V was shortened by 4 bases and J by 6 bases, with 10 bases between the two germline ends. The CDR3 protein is CASSSGSSQPQHF. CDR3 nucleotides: TGTGCCAGCAGTTCAGGGTCGAGTCAGCCCCAGCATTTT.